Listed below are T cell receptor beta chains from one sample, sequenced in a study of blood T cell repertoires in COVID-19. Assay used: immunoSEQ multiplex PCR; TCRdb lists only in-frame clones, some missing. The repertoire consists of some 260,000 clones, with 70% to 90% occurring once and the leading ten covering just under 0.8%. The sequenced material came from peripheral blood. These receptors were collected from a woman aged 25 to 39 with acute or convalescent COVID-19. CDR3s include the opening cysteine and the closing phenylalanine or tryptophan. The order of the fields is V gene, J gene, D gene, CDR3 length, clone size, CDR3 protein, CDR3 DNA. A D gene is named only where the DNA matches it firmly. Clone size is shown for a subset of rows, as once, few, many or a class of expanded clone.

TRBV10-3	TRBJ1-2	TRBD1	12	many	CAIQGAGYGYTF	TGTGCCATCCAGGGGGCGGGATATGGCTACACCTTC
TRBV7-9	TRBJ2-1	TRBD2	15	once	CASSRTSGSGYEQFF	TGTGCCAGCAGTCGGACTAGCGGGAGTGGATATGAGCAGTTCTTC
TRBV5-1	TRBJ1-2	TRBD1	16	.	CASSLTGTGANYGYTF	TGCGCCAGCAGCCTAACTGGGACAGGAGCTAACTATGGCTACACCTTC
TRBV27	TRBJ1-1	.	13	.	CASSLFGGTEAFF	TGTGCCAGCAGTTTATTCGGGGGGACTGAAGCTTTCTTT
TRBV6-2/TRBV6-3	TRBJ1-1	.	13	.	CASSYITNTEAFF	TGTGCCAGCAGTTATATCACAAACACTGAAGCTTTCTTT
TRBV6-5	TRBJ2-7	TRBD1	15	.	CASSAPAGTAYEQYF	TGTGCCAGCAGCGCCCCCGCCGGGACAGCCTACGAGCAGTACTTC
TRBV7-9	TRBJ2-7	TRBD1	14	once	CASSLGDRVGEQYF	TGTGCCAGCAGCTTAGGAGACAGGGTTGGCGAGCAGTACTTC
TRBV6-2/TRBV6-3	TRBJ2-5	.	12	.	CASSYARETQYF	TGTGCCAGCAGTTACGCCAGAGAGACCCAGTACTTC
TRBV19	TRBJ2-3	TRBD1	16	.	CASSARDRGSPDTQYF	TGTGCCAGTAGTGCCCGGGACAGGGGTTCCCCAGATACGCAGTATTTT
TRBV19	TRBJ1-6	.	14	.	CASSIVTGNSPLHF	TGTGCCAGTAGTATAGTAACAGGGAATTCACCCCTCCACTTT